The 25 T cell receptor beta chains below were found in one sample sequenced in a study of T cell changes during pregnancy in multiple sclerosis. Using immunoSEQ multiplex PCR, the repertoire was profiled, and TCRdb retains in-frame clones only, with some absent. The sample has about 93,000 clones; less than 95% are singletons. The sequencing used peripheral blood, collected before pregnancy. The receptors come from a female donor with multiple sclerosis, enrolled in a pregnancy study.

The CDR3 loop reads CASSRSTGGADTQYF. CDR3 sequence (DNA): TGTGCCAGCAGCCGATCGACAGGGGGTGCAGATACGCAGTATTTT. V gene TRBV7-8 combines with J gene TRBJ2-3; TRBD1 matches at 9 bases. CDR1 is SGHVS and CDR2 is FQNEAQ in the germline V gene. The CDR3 contains 15 residues. Trimming at V came to 5 bases and at J to 4 bases, leaving 7 bases not matched to a gene.

The genes are TRBV11-2 and TRBJ2-7; TRBD1 is a possible D gene (5 bases). CDR3 length: 13 amino acids. V was clipped by 5 bases and J by 2 bases, with 10 bases between them. The germline V gene has CDR1 SGHAT and CDR2 FQNNGV. The CDR3 loop reads CASSQGPTYEQYF. The CDR3 nucleotides are TGTGCCAGCAGCCAGGGTCCGACCTACGAGCAGTACTTC.

This rearrangement joins TRBV18 to TRBJ1-5, with TRBD1 matching 7 bases. V gave up 2 bases and J gave up 8 bases; unmatched junction bases: 6. The CDR3 covers 14 residues. Germline V gene sequence: CDR1 KGHSH, CDR2 LQKENI. DNA for the CDR3: TGTGCCAGCTCACCAGGGACAGACGGTAAGCCCCAGCATTTT. It translates to CASSPGTDGKPQHF.

The V and J genes are TRBV10-3 and TRBJ2-5; D perhaps matches TRBD2 (8 bases). The germline V and J ends were trimmed by 5 bases and 5 bases, with 21 bases remaining between them. The CDR3 has 16 amino acids. Looked up from germline, CDR1 is ENHRY and CDR2 is SYGVKD. The DNA of the CDR3 is TGTGCCATCAGTTTTCCGGGACAGCCGGGAGGGGAGACCCAGTACTTC. It yields the protein CAISFPGQPGGETQYF.

This sequence joins TRBV7-9 and TRBJ1-4, with 7 positions matching TRBD1. Trimming cost V 5 bases and J 0 bases; bases outside gene matches: 6. The CDR3 contains 16 residues. Germline CDR1 SEHNR, CDR2 FQNEAQ (reference sequence). Here the CDR3 DNA reads TGTGCCAGCAGCCTGGGACAGTTTGCAACTAATGAAAAACTGTTTTTT. This gives the protein CASSLGQFATNEKLFF.

This clone showed up just once. The V and J genes are TRBV12-5 and TRBJ2-1; 7 nucleotides agree with TRBD1. CDR3 size: 14 residues. The V gene's germline CDR1 is LGHNT and CDR2 FRNRAP. Losses at the gene ends were 1 base for V and 8 bases for J; bases not matched to a gene: 5. CDR3: CASGLGQGIDEQFF. The DNA of the CDR3 is TGTGCTAGTGGTTTGGGACAGGGTATAGATGAGCAGTTCTTC.

The rearrangement links TRBV14 to TRBJ1-1; tentatively, D is TRBD1 (5 bases). CDR1 and CDR2 from the germline V gene are SGHDN and FVKESK. Trimming pared 4 bases from V and 3 bases from J, leaving 18 bases between. The CDR3 covers 16 residues. CDR3 protein: CASSPRLPGFDTEAFF. The CDR3 DNA reads TGTGCCAGCAGCCCCCGGTTGCCAGGGTTCGACACTGAAGCTTTCTTT.

The rearrangement joins TRBV27 to TRBJ1-1; 7 nucleotides line up with TRBD1. Germline values: CDR1 MNHEY, CDR2 SMNVEV (reference sequence). The V and J ends lost 7 bases and 4 bases, in that order; junction bases with no gene match: 6. The CDR3 length is 13 residues. In DNA form, the CDR3 reads TGTGCCAGCACAAGGGGGCCGGGCACTGAAGCTTTCTTT. It specifies CASTRGPGTEAFF.

The rearrangement joins TRBV4-2 to TRBJ2-7; maybe TRBD1 (7 bases). The V end lost 1 base, the J end lost 0 bases, and 10 bases lay between the germline ends. Germline V gives CDR1 LGHNA, CDR2 YNFKEQ. The CDR3 covers 15 residues. CDR3 DNA: TGTGCCAGCAGCCAAGTCCAGGGGGGCTCCTACGAGCAGTACTTC. It is translated as CASSQVQGGSYEQYF.

The rearrangement uses TRBV5-1 and TRBJ2-7, with D perhaps TRBD1 (6 bases). Germline CDR1 SGHRS, CDR2 YFSETQ. The V and J ends lost 2 bases and 0 bases respectively, with 9 bases between them. The CDR3 length is 14 residues. CDR3 DNA: TGCGCCAGCAGCTTCCGACAGGACTCCTACGAGCAGTACTTC. It is translated as CASSFRQDSYEQYF.

This chain links TRBV4-2 with TRBJ2-2; TRBD2 might be the D (6 bases). V was pared by 1 base and J by 6 bases, with 18 bases between. This CDR3 has 17 amino acids. Germline V gene data show CDR1 as LGHNA and CDR2 as YNFKEQ. CDR3 loop: CASSQGLREYGAGELFF. Here the CDR3 DNA reads TGTGCCAGCAGCCAAGGTCTACGGGAGTATGGGGCCGGGGAGCTGTTTTTT.

This chain connects TRBV4-2 to TRBJ2-2, with D hard to call. Per germline, CDR1 LGHNA and CDR2 YNFKEQ. Trimming pared 1 base from V and 5 bases from J, leaving 8 bases between. The CDR3 is made up of 14 amino acids. CDR3: CASSQAYKTGELFF. DNA for the CDR3: TGTGCCAGCAGCCAAGCGTACAAGACCGGGGAGCTGTTTTTT.

The rearrangement uses TRBV19 and TRBJ1-5, with 7 bases fitting TRBD1. The V gene's germline CDR1 is LNHDA and CDR2 SQIVND (reference sequence). This CDR3 is 18 amino acids long. Losses at the gene ends were 3 bases for V and 3 bases for J; bases not matched to a gene: 14. CDR3: CASSIPTGIGLNNQPQHF. In DNA form, the CDR3 reads TGTGCCAGTAGTATCCCGACAGGGATCGGTCTGAACAATCAGCCCCAGCATTTT.

V usage is TRBV25-1 and J usage is TRBJ1-2; D gene uncertain. The V end lost 8 bases, the J end lost 6 bases, and 19 bases lay between the germline ends. The CDR3 totals 14 residues. CDR1 and CDR2 from the germline V gene are MGHDK and SYGVNS. The CDR3 DNA follows: TGTGCCAGCTCAACCCGAATGGACTACGATGGCTACACCTTC. This codes for CASSTRMDYDGYTF.

The genes are TRBV5-8 and TRBJ1-5; D call uncertain. There are 14 residues in the CDR3. Per the germline V gene, CDR1 is SGHTS and CDR2 is YDEGEE. V was clipped by 0 bases and J by 4 bases, with 8 bases between them. DNA of the CDR3: TGTGCCAGCAGCTTGGACCCGGGTAATCAGCCCCAGCATTTT. This encodes CASSLDPGNQPQHF.

The chain couples TRBV9 to TRBJ1-5; D is unresolved. V shed 0 bases and J shed 3 bases, with 10 bases lying between them. The CDR3 spans 15 residues. Germline CDR1 reads SGDLS; CDR2 reads YYNGEE. The CDR3 loop reads CASSVEGGNNQPQHF. The DNA for the CDR3 is TGTGCCAGCAGCGTAGAGGGAGGGAACAATCAGCCCCAGCATTTT. The whole variable domain, filled in from reference TRBV9 and TRBJ1-5, reads DSGVTQTPKHLITATGQRVTLRCSPRSGDLSVYWYQQSLDQGLQFLIQYYNGEERAKGNILERFSAQQFPDLHSELNLSSLELGDSALYFCASSVEGGNNQPQHFGDGTRLSIL.

The V gene is TRBV10-3, the J gene TRBJ1-5, with 7 nucleotides matching TRBD1. The CDR3 sequence is 15 residues long. After removal of 5 bases from V and 5 bases from J, the junction contained 9 bases not matched to a gene. Germline V lookup: CDR1 ENHRY, CDR2 SYGVKD. The CDR3 reads CAISPRQGEDQPQHF. Written as DNA, the CDR3 is TGTGCCATCAGTCCCAGACAGGGCGAAGATCAGCCCCAGCATTTT.

This chain joins TRBV10-2 and TRBJ2-7; D uncertain. Germline CDR1 reads WSHSY; CDR2 reads SAAADI. This CDR3 is built from 12 residues. Trimming shortened V by 4 bases and J by 2 bases, and 6 bases separated the two germline ends. CDR3 in amino acids: CASSASAYEQYF. In nucleotides, the CDR3 is TGCGCCAGCAGTGCCAGCGCCTACGAGCAGTACTTC.

V usage is TRBV2 and J usage is TRBJ2-7; TRBD2 aligns across 8 bases. There are 14 residues in the CDR3. After removal of 4 bases from V and 2 bases from J, the junction contained 4 bases not matched to a gene. Looked up from germline, CDR1 is SNHLY and CDR2 is FYNNEI. The CDR3 sequence: CASSVTAGAYEQYF. The CDR3 DNA follows: TGTGCCAGCAGTGTAACAGCGGGAGCCTACGAGCAGTACTTC. The variable domain in full, with the rest retrieved from reference TRBV2 and TRBJ2-7, is EPEVTQTPSHQVTQMGQEVILRCVPISNHLYFYWYRQILGQKVEFLVSFYNNEISEKSEIFDDQFSVERPDGSNFTLKIRSTKLEDSAMYFCASSVTAGAYEQYFGPGTRLTVT.

This clone was seen more than once but under ten times. The rearrangement joins TRBV5-8 to TRBJ1-1; TRBD1 agrees at 8 bases. In germline, CDR1 is SGHTS, CDR2 YDEGEE. The trim removed 4 bases at V and 1 base at J, leaving 3 bases unmatched. The CDR3 is made up of 14 amino acids. CDR3 sequence (DNA): TGTGCCAGCAGCCTGGGACAGGCGAACACTGAAGCTTTCTTT. It translates to CASSLGQANTEAFF.

The rearrangement links TRBV25-1 to TRBJ1-2; TRBD1 matches at 10 bases. Germline V CDR1 and CDR2: MGHDK, SYGVNS. The length of the CDR3 is 14 residues. V gave up 4 bases and J gave up 2 bases; unmatched junction bases: 1. For the CDR3, the DNA is TGTGCCAGCAGTGGGACAGGGGGGAACTATGGCTACACCTTC. The encoded protein is CASSGTGGNYGYTF.

The V call is TRBV6-5, the J call TRBJ2-7, with unresolved D. In germline, CDR1 is MNHEY, CDR2 SVGAGI. V dropped 2 bases and J dropped 3 bases, with 8 bases sitting between them. The CDR3 covers 13 residues. The CDR3 DNA is TGTGCCAGCAGTTACAAGCGAGACTACGAGCAGTACTTC. This codes for CASSYKRDYEQYF.

This sequence joins TRBV12-5 and TRBJ2-7, with 7 bases lining up with TRBD1. The germline gives CDR1 LGHNT, CDR2 FRNRAP. There are 21 residues in the CDR3. With 0 bases clipped from V and 3 bases from J, the junction kept 23 bases outside the gene matches. The CDR3 sequence is CASGLVPIGGQEARTFYEQYF. CDR3 bases: TGTGCTAGTGGTTTGGTACCAATTGGCGGACAGGAAGCCCGGACTTTCTACGAGCAGTACTTC. Full variable domain (outside the CDR3, taken from reference TRBV12-5 and TRBJ2-7): DARVTQTPRHKVTEMGQEVTMRCQPILGHNTVFWYRQTMMQGLELLAYFRNRAPLDDSGMPKDRFSAEMPDATLATLKIQPSEPRDSAVYFCASGLVPIGGQEARTFYEQYFGPGTRLTVT.

V and J are TRBV5-5 and TRBJ2-7; 10 nucleotides align to TRBD2. Losses at the gene ends were 3 bases for V and 0 bases for J; bases not matched to a gene: 9. CDR1 is SGHKS, CDR2 YYEKEE, per germline (reference sequence). This CDR3 spans 17 amino acids. CDR3 sequence: CASSSVGLAEISYEQYF. As DNA, the CDR3 is TGTGCCAGCAGCTCAGTTGGACTAGCGGAAATCTCCTACGAGCAGTACTTC.

This chain connects TRBV27 to TRBJ2-1; maybe TRBD2 (6 bases). Germline V gene lookup returns CDR1 MNHEY and CDR2 SMNVEV (reference sequence). Trimming took off 8 bases at V and 4 bases at J, with 27 bases between the two ends. CDR3 length: 18 residues. CDR3 region: CASYRGFSGSLNYNEQFF. CDR3 sequence (DNA): TGTGCCAGCTACCGCGGGTTTAGCGGCAGCTTAAATTACAATGAGCAGTTCTTC.